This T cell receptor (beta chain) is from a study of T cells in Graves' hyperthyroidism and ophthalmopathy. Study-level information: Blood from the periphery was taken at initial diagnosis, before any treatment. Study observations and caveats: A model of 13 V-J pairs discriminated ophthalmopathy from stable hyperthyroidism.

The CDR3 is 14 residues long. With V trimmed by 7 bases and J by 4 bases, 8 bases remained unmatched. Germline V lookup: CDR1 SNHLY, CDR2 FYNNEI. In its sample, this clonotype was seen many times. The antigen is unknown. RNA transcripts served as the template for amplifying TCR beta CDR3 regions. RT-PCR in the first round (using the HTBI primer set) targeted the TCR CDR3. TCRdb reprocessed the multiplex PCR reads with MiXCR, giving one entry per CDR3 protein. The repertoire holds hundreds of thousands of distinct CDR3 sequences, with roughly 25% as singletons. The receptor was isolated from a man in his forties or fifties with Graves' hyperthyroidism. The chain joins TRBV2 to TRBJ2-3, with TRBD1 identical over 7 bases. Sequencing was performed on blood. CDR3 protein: CASTKTGIADTQYF. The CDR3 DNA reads TGTGCCAGCACCAAGACAGGGATCGCAGATACGCAGTATTTT.